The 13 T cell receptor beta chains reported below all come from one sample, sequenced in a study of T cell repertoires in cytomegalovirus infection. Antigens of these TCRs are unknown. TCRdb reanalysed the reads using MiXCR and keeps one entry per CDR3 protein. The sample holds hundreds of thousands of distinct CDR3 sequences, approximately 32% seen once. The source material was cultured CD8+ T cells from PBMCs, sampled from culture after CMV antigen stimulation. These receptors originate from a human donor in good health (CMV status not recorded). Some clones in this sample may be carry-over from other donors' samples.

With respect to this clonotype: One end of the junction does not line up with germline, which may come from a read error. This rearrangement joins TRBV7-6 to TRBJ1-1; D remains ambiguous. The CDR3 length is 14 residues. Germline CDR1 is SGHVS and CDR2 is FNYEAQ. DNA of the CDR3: TGTGCCAGCAGCTTAGGAGGGCTGAACAATGAAGCTTTCTTT. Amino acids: CASSLGGLNNEAFF.

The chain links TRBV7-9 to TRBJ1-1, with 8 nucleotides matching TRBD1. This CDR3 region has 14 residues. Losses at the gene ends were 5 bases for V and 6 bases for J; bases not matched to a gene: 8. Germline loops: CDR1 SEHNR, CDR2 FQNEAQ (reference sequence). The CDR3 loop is CASSRGQGFSEAFF. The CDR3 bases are TGTGCCAGCAGCCGTGGACAGGGTTTCTCTGAAGCTTTCTTT.

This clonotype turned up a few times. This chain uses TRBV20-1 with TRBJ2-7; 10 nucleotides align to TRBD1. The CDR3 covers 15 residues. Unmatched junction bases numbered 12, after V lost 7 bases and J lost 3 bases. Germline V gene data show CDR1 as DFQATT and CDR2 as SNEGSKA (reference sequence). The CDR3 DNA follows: TGCAGTGTCCGAGCAAGGGACAGGGGCCGCTACGAGCAGTACTTC. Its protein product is CSVRARDRGRYEQYF.

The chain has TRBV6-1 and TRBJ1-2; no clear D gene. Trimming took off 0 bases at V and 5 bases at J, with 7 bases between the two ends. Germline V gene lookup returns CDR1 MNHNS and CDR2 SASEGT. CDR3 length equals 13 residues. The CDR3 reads CASSEAEGYGYTF. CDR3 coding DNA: TGTGCCAGCAGTGAAGCCGAAGGGTATGGCTACACCTTC.

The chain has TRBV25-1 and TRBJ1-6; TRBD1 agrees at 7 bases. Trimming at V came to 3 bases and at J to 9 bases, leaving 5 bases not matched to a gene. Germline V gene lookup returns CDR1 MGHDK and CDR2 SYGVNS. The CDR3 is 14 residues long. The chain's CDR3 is CASSDEGAGSPLHF. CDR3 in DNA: TGTGCCAGCAGTGACGAGGGGGCTGGTTCACCCCTCCACTTT.

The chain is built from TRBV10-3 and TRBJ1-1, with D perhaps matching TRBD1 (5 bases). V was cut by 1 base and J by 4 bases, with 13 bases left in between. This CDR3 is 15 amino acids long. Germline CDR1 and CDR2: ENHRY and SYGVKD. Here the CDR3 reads CAISEWTFGSTEAFF. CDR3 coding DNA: TGTGCCATCAGTGAGTGGACATTTGGTTCCACTGAAGCTTTCTTT.

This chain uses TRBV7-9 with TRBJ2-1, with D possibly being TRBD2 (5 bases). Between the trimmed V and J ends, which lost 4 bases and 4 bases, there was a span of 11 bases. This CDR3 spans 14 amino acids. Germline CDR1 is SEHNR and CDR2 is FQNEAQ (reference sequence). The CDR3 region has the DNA TGTGCCAGCAGCTCCGGGGTGGGGTACAATGAGCAGTTCTTC. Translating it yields CASSSGVGYNEQFF.

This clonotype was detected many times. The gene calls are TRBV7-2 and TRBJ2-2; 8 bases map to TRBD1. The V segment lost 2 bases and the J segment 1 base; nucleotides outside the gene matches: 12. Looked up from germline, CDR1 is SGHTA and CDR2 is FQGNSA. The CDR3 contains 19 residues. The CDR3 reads CASSLRRAGGLRNTGELFF. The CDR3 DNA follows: TGTGCCAGCAGCTTAAGGCGGGCAGGGGGCCTACGGAACACCGGGGAGCTGTTTTTT.

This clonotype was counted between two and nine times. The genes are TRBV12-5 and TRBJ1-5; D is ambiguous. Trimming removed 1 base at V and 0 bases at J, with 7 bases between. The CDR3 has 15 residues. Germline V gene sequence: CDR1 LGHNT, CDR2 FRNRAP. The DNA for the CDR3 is TGTGCTAGTGGTTTGGCCAGCGGTAGCAATCAGCCCCAGCATTTT. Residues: CASGLASGSNQPQHF.

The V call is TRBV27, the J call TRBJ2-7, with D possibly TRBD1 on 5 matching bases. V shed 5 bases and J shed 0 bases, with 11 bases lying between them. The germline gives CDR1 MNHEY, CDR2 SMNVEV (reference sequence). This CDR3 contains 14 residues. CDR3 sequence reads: CASSPTVSSYEQYV. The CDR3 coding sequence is TGTGCCAGCAGTCCGACAGTAAGCTCCTACGAGCAGTACGTC.

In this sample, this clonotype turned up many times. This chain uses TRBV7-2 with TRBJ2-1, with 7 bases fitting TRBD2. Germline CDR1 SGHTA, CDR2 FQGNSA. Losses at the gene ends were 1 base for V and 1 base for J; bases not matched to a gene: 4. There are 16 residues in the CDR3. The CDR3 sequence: CASSLVSGGSYNEQFF. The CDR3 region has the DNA TGTGCCAGCAGCTTAGTATCGGGGGGTTCCTACAATGAGCAGTTCTTC. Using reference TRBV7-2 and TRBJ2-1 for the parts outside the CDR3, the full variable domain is GAGVSQSPSNKVTEKGKDVELRCDPISGHTALYWYRQSLGQGLEFLIYFQGNSAPDKSGLPSDRFSAERTGGSVSTLTIQRTQQEDSAVYLCASSLVSGGSYNEQFFGPGTRLTVL.

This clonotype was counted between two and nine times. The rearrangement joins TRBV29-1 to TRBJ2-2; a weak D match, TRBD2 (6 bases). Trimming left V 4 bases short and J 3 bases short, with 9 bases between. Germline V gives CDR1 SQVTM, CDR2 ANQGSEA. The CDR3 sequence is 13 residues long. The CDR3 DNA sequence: TGCAGCGTTGGACCGGGGGACACCGGGGAGCTGTTTTTT. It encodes CSVGPGDTGELFF.

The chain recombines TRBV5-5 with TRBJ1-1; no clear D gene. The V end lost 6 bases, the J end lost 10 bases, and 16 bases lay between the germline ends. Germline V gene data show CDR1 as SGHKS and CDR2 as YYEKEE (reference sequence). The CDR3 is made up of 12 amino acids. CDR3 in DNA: TGTGCCAGCACCCCACCGCGGGCGGGAGCTTTCTTT. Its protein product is CASTPPRAGAFF. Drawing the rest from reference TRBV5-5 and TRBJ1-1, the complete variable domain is DAGVTQSPTHLIKTRGQQVTLRCSPISGHKSVSWYQQVLGQGPQFIFQYYEKEERGRGNFPDRFSARQFPNYSSELNVNALLLGDSALYLCASTPPRAGAFFGQGTRLTVV.